A single sample gave rise to the 2 T cell receptor beta chains below, sequenced in a study of a mutant IDH1 vaccine in newly diagnosed glioma. Produced via immunoSEQ multiplex PCR; TCRdb's table is partial and in-frame only. The repertoire holds approximately 60,000 clones, with roughly 80% as singletons. These receptors have no known antigen. The time point: week 47, end of study. Doses comprised 300 ug of mutant IDH1 20-mer peptide each, plus topical imiquimod. This specimen consisted of PBMCs, obtained from a glioma patient whose treatment included an IDH1 peptide vaccine. These receptors were obtained from a man aged 25 to 40 with glioma.

The rearrangement joins TRBV5-1 to TRBJ2-2; D possibly uses TRBD1 or TRBD2 (5 bases each). CDR1 SGHRS and CDR2 YFSETQ come from the germline V gene. Deletions cut 0 bases from V and 7 bases from J, with 13 bases between. This CDR3 is 15 amino acids long. Written as DNA, the CDR3 is TGCGCCAGCAGCTTGGACGGGGCTAGGGACGGGGAGCTGTTTTTT. It specifies CASSLDGARDGELFF. Full variable domain (outside the CDR3, taken from reference TRBV5-1 and TRBJ2-2): KAGVTQTPRYLIKTRGQQVTLSCSPISGHRSVSWYQQTPGQGLQFLFEYFSETQRNKGNFPGRFSGRQFSNSRSEMNVSTLELGDSALYLCASSLDGARDGELFFGEGSRLTVL.

Written as DNA, the CDR3 is TGTGCCAGCAAGGGGGAAAGGGGGCTACAGCCCCAGCATTTT. Its protein is CASKGERGLQPQHF. The chain employs TRBV14 and TRBJ1-5; 7 bases fit TRBD1. With 7 bases clipped from V and 7 bases from J, the junction kept 10 bases outside the gene matches. The CDR3 runs to 14 residues. Germline CDR1 reads SGHDN; CDR2 reads FVKESK.